Listed below are T cell receptor beta chains from one sample, sequenced in a study of cytomegalovirus exposure and HLA in healthy donors. Assay used: immunoSEQ multiplex PCR; TCRdb lists only in-frame clones, some missing. The sample has some 110,000 clones. Sample: PBMCs. These receptors all come from a young man in good health and CMV-seronegative. CDR3s include the opening cysteine and the closing phenylalanine or tryptophan. The D gene is left open where the match is weak.

TRBV4-1	TRBD1	TRBJ2-7	TGCGCCAGCAGCCAACTAGCCTCGGGACAGGGCAGCGAGCAGTACTTC	CASSQLASGQGSEQYF
TRBV4-2	-	TRBJ2-7	TGTGCCAGCAGCCAAGAACGGGAGCCACCCCCAGGGGAGCAGTACTTC	CASSQEREPPPGEQYF
TRBV15	-	TRBJ2-1	TGTGCCACCAGCACCGAAGGGGGTTTCGATGAGCAGTTCTTC	CATSTEGGFDEQFF
TRBV6-6	-	TRBJ1-5	TGTGCCAGCGGGGGGAGGTATAGCAATCAGCCCCAGCATTTT	CASGGRYSNQPQHF
TRBV5-1	TRBD1	TRBJ2-2	TGCGCCAGCAGCTTACAGGGGGAGGCCGGGGAGCTGTTTTTT	CASSLQGEAGELFF
TRBV19	-	TRBJ2-1	TGTGCCAGTAGGCGGGGTATGGACTCCTACAATGAGCAGTTCTTC	CASRRGMDSYNEQFF
TRBV7-2	TRBD1	TRBJ1-5	TGTGCCAGCAGCTCCGAACGGGACAGGGGGAATCAGCCCCAGCATTTT	CASSSERDRGNQPQHF
TRBV30	-	TRBJ1-5	TGTGCCTGGAGTGTAGGGGGGGCGGGGCAGCCCCAGCATTTT	CAWSVGGAGQPQHF
TRBV4-2	TRBD1	TRBJ2-5	TGTGCCAGCAGCCAGGAAGGGACAGGGCCAGAGACCCAGTACTTC	CASSQEGTGPETQYF
TRBV6-5	-	TRBJ2-7	TGTGCCAGCAGTTCAGGGCAACCGGCCGAGCAGTACTTC	CASSSGQPAEQYF
TRBV6-6	-	TRBJ2-2	TGTGCCAGCAGTGGCGGAAGGACGAACACCGGGGAGCTGTTTTTT	CASSGGRTNTGELFF
TRBV7-8	-	TRBJ2-7	TGTGCCAGCAGCTCGACGTCACAGGGCTACGAGCAGTACTTC	CASSSTSQGYEQYF
TRBV5-1	-	TRBJ1-3	TGCGCCAGCAGCGGCTATTCTGTTGGGGCTACTGGAAACACCATATATTTT	CASSGYSVGATGNTIYF
TRBV7-3	TRBD1	TRBJ2-1	TGTGCCAGCAGGTTGATCGGGACAGGGTCCTACAATGAGCAGTTCTTC	CASRLIGTGSYNEQFF
TRBV2	-	TRBJ1-5	TGTGCCAGCAGCCGGGACTTCAATCAGCCCCAGCATTTT	CASSRDFNQPQHF
TRBV14	-	TRBJ1-6	TGTGCCAGCAGCCGTGGGACTGCCATTTCACCCCTCCACTTT	CASSRGTAISPLHF
TRBV5-1	-	TRBJ1-5	TGCGCCAGCAGCTTGGGAGCAGGGGTCAATCAGCCCCAGCATTTT	CASSLGAGVNQPQHF
TRBV2	-	TRBJ2-7	TGTGCCAGCAGTGAACCAGGGGGGTTACCCTACGAGCAGTACTTC	CASSEPGGLPYEQYF
TRBV10-3	-	TRBJ2-2	TGTGCCATCAGTCCCCCCGGGTCCGGGGAGCTGTTTTTT	CAISPPGSGELFF
TRBV9	-	TRBJ2-6	TGTGCCAGCAGCGTGACAGGCGCAGGGGCCAACGTCCTGACTTTC	CASSVTGAGANVLTF
TRBV7-8	-	TRBJ1-1	TGTGCCAGCAGCATAGACACCGGGGAAACTGAAGCTTTCTTT	CASSIDTGETEAFF
TRBV2	TRBD2	TRBJ2-5	TGTGCCAGCAAAGCCGGTAGCGGGGCTCAAGAGACCCAGTACTTC	CASKAGSGAQETQYF
TRBV7-3	TRBD2	TRBJ2-3	TGTGCCACCTCAGCGGGGGGCTCCACAGATACGCAGTATTTT	CATSAGGSTDTQYF
TRBV10-3	TRBD1	TRBJ2-7	TGTGCCATCAGTGAGTCGACAGGGCTGACCTACGAGCAGTACTTC	CAISESTGLTYEQYF
TRBV5-1	-	TRBJ2-2	TGCGCCAGCACCCTCTCGGGGGGCCGTTTGAACACCGGGGAGCTGTTTTTT	CASTLSGGRLNTGELFF
TRBV10-3	-	TRBJ1-1	TGTGCCATCAGTGCGTATATGGTGGGGCGAAACACTGAAGCTTTCTTT	CAISAYMVGRNTEAFF
TRBV19	TRBD1	TRBJ1-4	TGTGCCAGTAGACCCGACAGGGGGGATGGGACTAATGAAAAACTGTTTTTT	CASRPDRGDGTNEKLFF
TRBV5-1	-	TRBJ2-1	TGCGCCAGCAGCTTGGCCGACACCTACAATGAGCAGTTCTTC	CASSLADTYNEQFF
TRBV5-1	TRBD2	TRBJ2-1	TGCGCCAGCAGCTTGGGACTAGCGGGGGGGCCCGTCTACAATGAGCAGTTCTTC	CASSLGLAGGPVYNEQFF
TRBV19	-	TRBJ1-2	TGTGCCAGTAGTCGCGGGGCATTAGCTAACTATGGCTACACCTTC	CASSRGALANYGYTF
TRBV10-3	-	TRBJ2-2	TGTGCCATCAGTGAGTCGTCGACAGTCGGGGAGCTGTTTTTT	CAISESSTVGELFF
TRBV5-1	TRBD2	TRBJ2-1	TGCGCCACCGCTACGAGGCTAGCGGACAATGAGCAGTTCTTC	CATATRLADNEQFF
TRBV10-3	-	TRBJ1-1	TGTGCCATCAGTGAGCCCCAGGGGTACACTGAAGCTTTCTTT	CAISEPQGYTEAFF
TRBV6-5	TRBD1	TRBJ2-7	TGTGCCAGCAGTCGAACAGGGGTAGGGGCCGAGCAGTACTTC	CASSRTGVGAEQYF
TRBV6-6	TRBD1	TRBJ2-1	TGTGCCAGCACCCTACAGGGGGCCACGTACAATGAGCAGTTCTTC	CASTLQGATYNEQFF
TRBV6-5	-	TRBJ1-2	TGTGCCAGCAGAGGGGTGGTGGATCATAACTATGGCTACACCTTC	CASRGVVDHNYGYTF
TRBV4-1	TRBD2	TRBJ2-5	TGCGCCAGCAGCCAAGCGGGACTAGCGGGGGAAGAGACCCAGTACTTC	CASSQAGLAGEETQYF
TRBV19	TRBD1	TRBJ2-7	TGTGCCAGTAGTAGTTGGACAGGCGAGTACGAGCAGTACTTC	CASSSWTGEYEQYF
TRBV5-4	TRBD2	TRBJ2-5	TGTGCCAGCAGCTTGGGACTAGCGGGGGTCAAGACCCAGTACTTC	CASSLGLAGVKTQYF
TRBV7-2	TRBD2	TRBJ2-7	TGTGCCAGCGCCACACTAGCGGGGGTTTCCTACGAGCAGTACTTC	CASATLAGVSYEQYF
TRBV12-5	TRBD1	TRBJ2-2	TGTGCTAGTGGTTTAGGGGGACAGGGTAACACCGGGGAGCTGTTTTTT	CASGLGGQGNTGELFF
TRBV7-2	TRBD2	TRBJ2-1	TGTGCCAGCAGCCATGCTAGCGGGGGTTACAATGAGCAGTTCTTC	CASSHASGGYNEQFF
TRBV11-2	TRBD1	TRBJ1-1	TGTGCCAGCAGCTCGGGCTCATTGTTGGACAGGCTCTCTGAAGCTTTCTTT	CASSSGSLLDRLSEAFF
TRBV15	TRBD1	TRBJ2-7	TGTGCCACCAGCAGAGCACAGGGGGGACGTGGTGCGCAGTACTTC	CATSRAQGGRGAQYF
TRBV27	TRBD1	TRBJ1-4	TGTGCCAGCAGTCTGGGACAGGGATTCACAACTAATGAAAAACTGTTTTTT	CASSLGQGFTTNEKLFF
TRBV5-1	-	TRBJ2-5	TGCGCCAGCAGCTTGTTAACGGTCACTCAAGAGACCCAGTACTTC	CASSLLTVTQETQYF
TRBV6-5	-	TRBJ1-5	TGTGCCAGCAGACTACAGGGTATCAGCAATCAGCCCCAGCATTTT	CASRLQGISNQPQHF
TRBV5-1	-	TRBJ2-1	TGCGCCAGCAGCTTGGCCTTCTTGTCCTACAATGAGCAGTTCTTC	CASSLAFLSYNEQFF
TRBV7-3	-	TRBJ2-1	TGTGCCAGCAGCTTAAGGGTGGGCATTCTTGAGGGTTACAATGAGCAGTTCTTC	CASSLRVGILEGYNEQFF
TRBV15	-	TRBJ2-1	TGTGCCACCAGCCATATGCGGGACAGCCATAGCTCCTACAATGAGCAGTTCTTC	CATSHMRDSHSSYNEQFF